This TCR beta chain is from a study of blood T cell repertoires in COVID-19. Study at large: Whether acute or convalescent, the COVID-19 samples came from the United States, Italy and Spain. PBMCs, B-cell-depleted T cells, or T cells were the source of the cDNA or gDNA that made up the material.

CDR3 size: 14 residues. Trimming cost V 3 bases and J 2 bases, with 10 bases left between them. Germline CDR1 SEHNR, CDR2 FQNEAQ (reference sequence). In the original analysis: Reference gene primer amplification gave nucleated cell count estimates. Clones were sequenced by immunoSEQ multiplex PCR, and TCRdb holds only the in-frame ones, with some missing. From that table come the V and J calls and clone size; the DNA was used to work out D and trimming. The sample lists about 33,000 clones, around 85% occurring once. The sequenced sample consisted of peripheral blood. The chain joins TRBV7-9 to TRBJ1-2; a weak D match, TRBD1 (6 bases). The receptor was derived from a man in his sixties with active COVID-19. For the CDR3, the DNA is TGTGCCAGCAGCTTTCTTCAGGGGAACTATGGCTACACCTTC. Translated: CASSFLQGNYGYTF.